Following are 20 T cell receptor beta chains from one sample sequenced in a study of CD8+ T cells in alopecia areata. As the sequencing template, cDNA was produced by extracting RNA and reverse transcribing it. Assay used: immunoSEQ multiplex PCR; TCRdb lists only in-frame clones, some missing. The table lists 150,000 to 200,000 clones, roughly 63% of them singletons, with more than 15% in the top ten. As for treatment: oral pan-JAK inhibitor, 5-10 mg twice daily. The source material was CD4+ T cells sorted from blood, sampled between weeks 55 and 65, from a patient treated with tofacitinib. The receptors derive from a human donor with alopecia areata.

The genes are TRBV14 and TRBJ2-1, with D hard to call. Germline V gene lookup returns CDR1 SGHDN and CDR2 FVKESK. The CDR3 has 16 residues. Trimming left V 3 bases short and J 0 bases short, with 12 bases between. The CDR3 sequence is CASSQVPGSSYNEQFF. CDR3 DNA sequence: TGTGCCAGCAGCCAGGTGCCGGGCAGCTCCTACAATGAGCAGTTCTTC. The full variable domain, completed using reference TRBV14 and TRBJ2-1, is EAGVTQFPSHSVIEKGQTVTLRCDPISGHDNLYWYRRVMGKEIKFLLHFVKESKQDESGMPNNRFLAERTGGTYSTLKVQPAELEDSGVYFCASSQVPGSSYNEQFFGPGTRLTVL.

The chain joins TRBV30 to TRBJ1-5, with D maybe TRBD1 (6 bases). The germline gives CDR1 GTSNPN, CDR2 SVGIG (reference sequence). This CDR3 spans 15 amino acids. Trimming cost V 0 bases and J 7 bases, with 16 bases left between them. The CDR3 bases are TGTGCCTGGAGTGTAGGGGGGTCAACGGAACAGCCCCAGCATTTT. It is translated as CAWSVGGSTEQPQHF.

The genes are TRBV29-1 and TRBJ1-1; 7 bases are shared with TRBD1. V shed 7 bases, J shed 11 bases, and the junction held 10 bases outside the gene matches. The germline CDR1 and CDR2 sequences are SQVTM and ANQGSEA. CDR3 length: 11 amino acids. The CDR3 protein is CSAEQGRGAFF. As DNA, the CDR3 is TGCAGCGCAGAACAGGGGAGGGGCGCTTTCTTT. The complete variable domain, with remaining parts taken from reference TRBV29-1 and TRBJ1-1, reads SAVISQKPSRDICQRGTSLTIQCQVDSQVTMMFWYRQQPGQSLTLIATANQGSEATYESGFVIDKFPISRPNLTFSTLTVSNMSPEDSSIYLCSAEQGRGAFFGQGTRLTVV.

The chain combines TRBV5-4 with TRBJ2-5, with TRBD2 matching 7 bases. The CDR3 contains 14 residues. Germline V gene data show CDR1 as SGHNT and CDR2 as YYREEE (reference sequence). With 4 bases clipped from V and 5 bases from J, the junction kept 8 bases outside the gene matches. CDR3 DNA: TGTGCCAGCAGCCAGGGCCTAGCGGAGGAGACCCAGTACTTC. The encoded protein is CASSQGLAEETQYF.

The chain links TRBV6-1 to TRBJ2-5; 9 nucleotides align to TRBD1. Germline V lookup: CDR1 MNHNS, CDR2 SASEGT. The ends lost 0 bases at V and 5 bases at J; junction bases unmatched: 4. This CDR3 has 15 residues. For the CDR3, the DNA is TGTGCCAGCAGTGAAGCCGGGACAGGGCGGGAGACCCAGTACTTC. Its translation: CASSEAGTGRETQYF.

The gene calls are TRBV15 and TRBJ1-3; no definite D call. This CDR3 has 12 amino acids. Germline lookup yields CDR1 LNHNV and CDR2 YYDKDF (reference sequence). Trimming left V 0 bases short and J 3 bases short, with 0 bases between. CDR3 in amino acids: CATSRDGNTIYF. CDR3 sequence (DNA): TGTGCCACCAGCAGAGATGGAAACACCATATATTTT.

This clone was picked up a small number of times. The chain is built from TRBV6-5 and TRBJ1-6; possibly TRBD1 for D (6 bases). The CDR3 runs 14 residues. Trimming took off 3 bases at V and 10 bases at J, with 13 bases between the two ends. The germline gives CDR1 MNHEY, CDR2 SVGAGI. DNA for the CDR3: TGTGCCAGCAGTTATCTTCAACAGGGATCACCCCTCCACTTT. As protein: CASSYLQQGSPLHF.

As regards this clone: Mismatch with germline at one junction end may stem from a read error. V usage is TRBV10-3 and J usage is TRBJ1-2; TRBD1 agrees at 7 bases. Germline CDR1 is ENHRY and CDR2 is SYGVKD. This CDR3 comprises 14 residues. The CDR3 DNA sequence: TGTGCCAGCAGTGATCTGGACAGGAGCTATGGCTACACCTTC. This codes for CASSDLDRSYGYTF.

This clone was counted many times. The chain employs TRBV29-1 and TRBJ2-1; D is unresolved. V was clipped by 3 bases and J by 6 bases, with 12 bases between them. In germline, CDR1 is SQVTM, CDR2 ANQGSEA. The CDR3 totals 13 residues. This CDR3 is CSVEGPATNEQFF. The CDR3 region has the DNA TGCAGCGTTGAGGGCCCAGCGACCAATGAGCAGTTCTTC.

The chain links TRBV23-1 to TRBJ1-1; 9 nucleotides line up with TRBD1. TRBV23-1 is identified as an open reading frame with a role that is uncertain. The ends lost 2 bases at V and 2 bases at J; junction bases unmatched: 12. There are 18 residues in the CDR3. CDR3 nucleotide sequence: TGCGCCAGCAGTCAAACGACAGGGGGGGAGGTATGTAACACTGAAGCTTTCTTT. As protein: CASSQTTGGEVCNTEAFF.

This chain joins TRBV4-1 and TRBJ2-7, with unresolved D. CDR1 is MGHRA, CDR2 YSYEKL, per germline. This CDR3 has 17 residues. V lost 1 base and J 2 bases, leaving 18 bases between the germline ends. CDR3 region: CASSQGTGLKPPYEQYF. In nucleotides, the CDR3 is TGCGCCAGCAGCCAAGGAACCGGGCTTAAGCCCCCCTACGAGCAGTACTTC.

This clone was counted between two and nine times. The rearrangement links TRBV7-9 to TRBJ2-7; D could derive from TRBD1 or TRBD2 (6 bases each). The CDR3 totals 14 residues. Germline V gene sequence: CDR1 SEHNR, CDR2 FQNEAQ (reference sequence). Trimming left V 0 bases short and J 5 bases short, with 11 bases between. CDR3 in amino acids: CASSLARRGDEQYF. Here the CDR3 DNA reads TGTGCCAGCAGCTTAGCGCGAAGGGGGGACGAGCAGTACTTC.

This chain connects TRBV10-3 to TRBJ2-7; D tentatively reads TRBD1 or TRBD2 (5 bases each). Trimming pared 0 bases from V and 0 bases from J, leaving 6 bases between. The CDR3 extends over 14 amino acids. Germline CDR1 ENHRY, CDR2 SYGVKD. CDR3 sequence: CAISESGASYEQYF. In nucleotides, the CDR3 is TGTGCCATCAGTGAGTCCGGGGCCTCCTACGAGCAGTACTTC.

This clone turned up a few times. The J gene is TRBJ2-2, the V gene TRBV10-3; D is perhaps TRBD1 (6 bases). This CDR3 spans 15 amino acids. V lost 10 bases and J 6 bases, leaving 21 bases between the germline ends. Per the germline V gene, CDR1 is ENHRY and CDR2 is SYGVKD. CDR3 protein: CATLDRLGFAGELFF. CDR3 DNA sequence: TGTGCCACCCTAGACAGGTTGGGATTTGCCGGGGAGCTGTTTTTT.

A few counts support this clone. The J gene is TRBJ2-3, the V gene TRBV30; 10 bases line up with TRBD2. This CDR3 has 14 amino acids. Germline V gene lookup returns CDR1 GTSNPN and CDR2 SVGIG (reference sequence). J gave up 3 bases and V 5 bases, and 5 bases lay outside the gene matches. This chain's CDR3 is CAWATGLATDTQYF. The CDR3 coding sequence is TGTGCCTGGGCTACGGGACTAGCGACAGATACGCAGTATTTT.

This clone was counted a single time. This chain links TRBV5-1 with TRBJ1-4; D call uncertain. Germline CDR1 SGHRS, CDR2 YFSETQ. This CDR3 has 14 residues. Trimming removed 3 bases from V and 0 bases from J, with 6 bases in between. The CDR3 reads CASSSGATNEKLFF. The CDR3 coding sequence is TGCGCCAGCAGCTCCGGTGCAACTAATGAAAAACTGTTTTTT.

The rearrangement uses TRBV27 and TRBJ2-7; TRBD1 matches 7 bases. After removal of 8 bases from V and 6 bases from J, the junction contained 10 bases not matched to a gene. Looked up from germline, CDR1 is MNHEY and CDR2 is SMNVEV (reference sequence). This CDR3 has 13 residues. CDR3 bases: TGTGCCAGCCGAAGCGGACAGGTTACCGAGCAGTACTTC. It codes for CASRSGQVTEQYF.

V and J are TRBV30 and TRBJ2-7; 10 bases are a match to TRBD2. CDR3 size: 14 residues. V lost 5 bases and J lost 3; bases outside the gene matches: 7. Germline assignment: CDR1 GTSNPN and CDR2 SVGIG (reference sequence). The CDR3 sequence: CAWGLAGAYYEQYF. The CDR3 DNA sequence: TGTGCCTGGGGCCTAGCGGGGGCCTACTACGAGCAGTACTTC.

The CDR3 is CAWNPGTGESSGANVLTF. CDR3 in DNA: TGTGCCTGGAACCCTGGGACAGGGGAGAGCTCTGGGGCCAACGTCCTGACTTTC. The genes are TRBV30 and TRBJ2-6; 10 bases are shared with TRBD1. The J segment lost 0 bases and the V segment lost 4 bases, leaving 9 bases of the junction unmatched. Per germline, CDR1 GTSNPN and CDR2 SVGIG (reference sequence). The CDR3 has 18 amino acids.

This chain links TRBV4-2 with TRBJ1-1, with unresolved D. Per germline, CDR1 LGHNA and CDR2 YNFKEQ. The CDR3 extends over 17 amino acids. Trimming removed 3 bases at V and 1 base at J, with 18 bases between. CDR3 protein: CASSHSAGRARNTEAFF. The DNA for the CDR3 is TGTGCCAGCAGCCATTCGGCGGGCAGAGCGCGGAACACTGAAGCTTTCTTT.